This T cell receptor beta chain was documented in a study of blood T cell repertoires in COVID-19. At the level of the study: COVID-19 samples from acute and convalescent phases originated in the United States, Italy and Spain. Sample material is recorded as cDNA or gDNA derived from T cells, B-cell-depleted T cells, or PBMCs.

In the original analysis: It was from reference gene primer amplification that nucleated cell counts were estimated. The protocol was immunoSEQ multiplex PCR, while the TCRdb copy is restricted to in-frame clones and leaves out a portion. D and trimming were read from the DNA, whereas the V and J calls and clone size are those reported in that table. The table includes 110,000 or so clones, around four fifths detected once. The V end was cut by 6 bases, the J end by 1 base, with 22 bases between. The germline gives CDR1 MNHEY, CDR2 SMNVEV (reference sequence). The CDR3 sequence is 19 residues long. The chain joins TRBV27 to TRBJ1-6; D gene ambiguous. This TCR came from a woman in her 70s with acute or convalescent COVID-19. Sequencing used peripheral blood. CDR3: CASSPQRVVSRSYNSPLHF. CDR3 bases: TGTGCCAGCAGCCCCCAGAGGGTAGTTTCCAGGTCCTATAATTCACCCCTCCACTTT.